Listed below are T cell receptor beta chains from one sample, sequenced in a study of STAT5B mutations in CD4+ large granular lymphocyte leukemia. Assay used: immunoSEQ multiplex PCR; TCRdb lists only in-frame clones, some missing. The sample yields approximately 20,000 clones, less than 85% seen once. Sequencing input: CD4+ T cells from blood buffy coats. The source is a human donor in good health. CDR3s include the opening cysteine and the closing phenylalanine or tryptophan. D genes are given only for firm matches. For some rows the clone size is stated as once, few or many, or as a class when expanded; others skip it.

V	J	size	length	D	DNA	CDR3
TRBV30	TRBJ1-2	-	15	-	TGTGCCTGGAGACCGACAGGAAAAGCTAACTATGGCTACACCTTC	CAWRPTGKANYGYTF
TRBV6-1	TRBJ2-2	-	14	-	TGTGCCAGCATTCTCAGCGGGAACACCGGGGAGCTGTTTTTT	CASILSGNTGELFF
TRBV6-1	TRBJ1-2	-	13	-	TGTGCCAGCAGTGAAAAGGGGACCTATGGCTACACCTTC	CASSEKGTYGYTF
TRBV27	TRBJ2-5	-	14	-	TGTGCCAGCAGTCGGGGGACTCTCGGGGAGACCCAGTACTTC	CASSRGTLGETQYF
TRBV6-5	TRBJ2-7	-	13	-	TGTGCCAGCTCGAGACAGGCCCTCTACGAGCAGTACTTC	CASSRQALYEQYF
TRBV7-9	TRBJ2-1	-	14	-	TGTGCCAGCAGCTCGGGAACCTCCTACAATGAGCAGTTCTTC	CASSSGTSYNEQFF
TRBV27	TRBJ2-7	-	15	TRBD2	TGTGCCAGCAGATGGACTAGTGATGGGGCCTACGAGCAGTACTTC	CASRWTSDGAYEQYF
TRBV11-2	TRBJ1-2	-	14	-	TGTGCCAGCAGCTTGGTTGACAGGCCGGGTGGCTACACCTTC	CASSLVDRPGGYTF
TRBV11-2	TRBJ1-3	-	15	-	TGTGCCAGCAGCTCCAGTGGGGCAGGGGGAAACACCATATATTTT	CASSSSGAGGNTIYF
TRBV19	TRBJ1-2	-	14	-	TGTGCCAGTAGTATTCAGGACGGTAACTATGGCTACACCTTC	CASSIQDGNYGYTF
TRBV30	TRBJ2-7	-	16	-	TGTGCCTGGAGTCGGAGGGACCCCCGTAGGTCCCACGAGCAGTACTTC	CAWSRRDPRRSHEQYF
TRBV14	TRBJ1-1	few	14	-	TGTGCCAGCAGCCAAGTACAGGGCGGCACTGAAGCTTTCTTT	CASSQVQGGTEAFF
TRBV2	TRBJ2-1	-	13	-	TGTGCCACAGATGGGGGCCCAGCAGATGAGCAGTTCTTC	CATDGGPADEQFF
TRBV11-3	TRBJ2-6	-	18	TRBD2	TGTGCCAGCAGCCCGGGAGGCGGTCCCAGCTCTGGGGCCAACGTCCTGACTTTC	CASSPGGGPSSGANVLTF
TRBV6-5	TRBJ2-3	-	15	-	TGTGCCAGCAGTTACAGACGGGGGTTCACAGATACGCAGTATTTT	CASSYRRGFTDTQYF
TRBV5-4	TRBJ2-1	-	14	-	TGTGCCAGCAGCTTGGATTGGCTAGCTAATGAGCAGTTCTTC	CASSLDWLANEQFF
TRBV5-4	TRBJ2-5	-	16	-	TGTGCCAGCAGCTTGAGTCCGACAGGTTTGCGGGAGACCCAGTACTTC	CASSLSPTGLRETQYF
TRBV6-6	TRBJ2-5	-	15	TRBD2	TGTGCCAGCAGCCAGTCTAGCGGGAGAATAGAGACCCAGTACTTC	CASSQSSGRIETQYF
TRBV7-9	TRBJ2-2	-	17	TRBD2	TGTGCCAGCAGCTTAGGGACTAGGGGTTCAAACACCGGGGAGCTGTTTTTT	CASSLGTRGSNTGELFF
TRBV7-2	TRBJ1-1	-	13	-	TGTGCCAGCAGCTCGAGACCGAACACTGAAGCTTTCTTT	CASSSRPNTEAFF
TRBV4-1	TRBJ2-1	few	14	TRBD2	TGCGCCAGCAGCCAAGAACCTAGCGGGAGGGCAGAGTTCTTC	CASSQEPSGRAEFF
TRBV28	TRBJ1-1	-	15	-	TGTGCCAGCAGTTTAGAGGGCAGAGGGTTCGCTGAAGCTTTCTTT	CASSLEGRGFAEAFF
TRBV6-5	TRBJ1-1	-	12	-	TGTGCCACCAGGGAGTCGAACACTGAAGCTTTCTTT	CATRESNTEAFF
TRBV5-4	TRBJ1-1	once	15	-	TGTGCCAGCAGCATAGGGGGGGCATTTGGCTCTGAAGCTTTCTTT	CASSIGGAFGSEAFF